This T cell receptor beta chain originates from a study of graft-versus-host responses after intestinal transplantation. Study-level information: All recipients got anti-thymocyte globulin induction, then tacrolimus and steroids for 3 to 4 years. Study results and limitations: Levels of circulating GvH clones at their peak were associated with early post-transplant HvG declines.

Investigators plated approximately 200,000 CFSE-labeled responder cells together with approximately 200,000 irradiated stimulator cells labeled with violet dye. Upon completion of the reaction, proliferating CFSE-low responders, both CD3+CD4+ and CD3+CD8+, were sorted. From germline, CDR1 is SGHNT and CDR2 YYREEE (reference sequence). Between the trimmed V and J ends, which lost 1 base and 0 bases, there was a span of 13 bases. The CDR3 contains 16 residues. Libraries were prepared by immunoSEQ multiplex PCR; TCRdb keeps only in-frame clonotypes and omits some of them. The data hold 5,500 to 8,500 clones, with less than 40% observed a single time. This clone was counted a few times.

This chain connects TRBV5-4 to TRBJ2-5, with D possibly TRBD2 on 6 matching bases. Sequenced here: alloreactive CD4+ T cells from a mixed lymphocyte reaction culture, sampled before transplantation. The subset is: CFSE-low proliferating T cells sorted from approximately six-day pre-transplant mixed lymphocyte reaction (GvH or HvG direction). This clonotype originated in a human patient who was an organ donor for intestinal transplantation. The CDR3 nucleotides are TGTGCCAGCAGCTTGCCGGGGAGGAGGTACCAAGAGACCCAGTACTTC. Translation gives CASSLPGRRYQETQYF.